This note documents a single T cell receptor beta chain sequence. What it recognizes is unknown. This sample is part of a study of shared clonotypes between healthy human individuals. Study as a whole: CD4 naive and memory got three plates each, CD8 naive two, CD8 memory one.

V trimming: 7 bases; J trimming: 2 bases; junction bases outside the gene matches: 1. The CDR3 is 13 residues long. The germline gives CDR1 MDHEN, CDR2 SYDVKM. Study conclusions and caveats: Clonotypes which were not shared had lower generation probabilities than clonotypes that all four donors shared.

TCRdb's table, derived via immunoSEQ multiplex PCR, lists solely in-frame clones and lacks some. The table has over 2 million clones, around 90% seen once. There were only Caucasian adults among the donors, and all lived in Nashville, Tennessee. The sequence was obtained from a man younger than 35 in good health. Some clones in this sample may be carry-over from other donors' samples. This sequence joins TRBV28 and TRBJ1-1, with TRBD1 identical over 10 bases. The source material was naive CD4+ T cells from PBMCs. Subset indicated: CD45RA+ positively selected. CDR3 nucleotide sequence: TGTGCCAGCAAGACAGGGGGCAACACTGAAGCTTTCTTT. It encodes CASKTGGNTEAFF.